This T cell receptor (beta chain) derives from a study of T cells in Graves' hyperthyroidism and ophthalmopathy. The wider study: Blood from the periphery was taken at initial diagnosis, before any treatment. Study-level points and caveats: Most thyroid-expanded clonotypes above 0.001 were also found in blood.

The PBMCs were taken from roughly 10 ml of fresh peripheral blood. The sample holds many counts of this clonotype. Its antigen remains unidentified. The J segment lost 4 bases and the V segment lost 7 bases, leaving 5 bases of the junction unmatched. CDR3 length equals 13 residues. Per germline, CDR1 SQVTM and CDR2 ANQGSEA. It was RNA transcripts that yielded the amplified TCR beta CDR3 regions. With the HTBI primer set, the TCR CDR3 went through a first round of RT-PCR. Using its own MiXCR run on the multiplex PCR reads, TCRdb lists one record per CDR3 protein. This sample has about 53,000 distinct CDR3 sequences, with just under 50% found just once.

The specimen sequenced was blood. The TCR comes from a woman in her 30s with Graves' ophthalmopathy. The chain links TRBV29-1 to TRBJ1-1; 11 nucleotides agree with TRBD1. The CDR3 region is CSAGTGGSTEAFF. In DNA, the CDR3 is TGCAGCGCCGGGACAGGGGGGAGCACTGAAGCTTTCTTT.